The rows below give T cell receptor beta chains drawn from one sample of a study of CD8 T cells in ankylosing spondylitis. TCRdb processed the 5' RACE reads anew with MiXCR; each CDR3 protein has one entry. This table has 800,000 to 900,000 distinct CDR3 sequences, 12% appearing once. Sequencing was done on a sample of blood, either unsorted or a sorted T cell fraction (not recorded which). All receptors come from a male donor with ankylosing spondylitis. Each CDR3 is given with its conserved first and last residue. Fields, in order: clone size, V gene, D gene, J gene, CDR3 protein, CDR3 DNA. A D gene is named only where the DNA matches it firmly. Clone size is given for some rows only: seen once, a few or many times, or a class if the clone is expanded.

size: NA; V: TRBV20-1; D: NA; J: TRBJ2-1; CDR3: CSARGGSRGGYNEQFF; DNA: TGCAGTGCTAGAGGGGGTTCGCGCGGAGGATACAATGAGCAGTTCTTC
size: many; V: TRBV12-3/TRBV12-4; D: NA; J: TRBJ2-5; CDR3: CASSLAGAGTQYF; DNA: TGTGCCAGCAGTTTAGCGGGCGCTGGGACCCAGTACTTC
size: once; V: TRBV5-1; D: NA; J: TRBJ2-1; CDR3: CASSDPGTDNEQFF; DNA: TGCGCCAGCAGCGACCCAGGGACTGACAATGAGCAGTTCTTC
size: NA; V: TRBV9; D: NA; J: TRBJ1-1; CDR3: CASTPFGGERQAFF; DNA: TGTGCCAGCACACCTTTTGGAGGAGAGAGGCAAGCTTTCTTT
size: NA; V: TRBV3-1; D: NA; J: TRBJ2-7; CDR3: CASSQVRHEQYF; DNA: TGTGCCAGCAGCCAAGTCCGGCACGAGCAGTACTTC
size: NA; V: TRBV7-9; D: TRBD1; J: TRBJ2-1; CDR3: CASSYDRGLDSEQFF; DNA: TGTGCCAGCAGCTATGACAGGGGGCTTGACAGTGAGCAGTTCTTC
size: few; V: TRBV4-3; D: NA; J: TRBJ1-2; CDR3: CASSPVGTVNYGYTF; DNA: TGCGCCAGCAGCCCCGTTGGAACAGTGAACTATGGCTACACCTTC
size: many; V: TRBV5-1; D: NA; J: TRBJ2-2; CDR3: CASSSQGSGNTGELFF; DNA: TGCGCCAGCAGCTCGCAGGGTAGCGGGAACACCGGGGAGCTGTTTTTT
size: NA; V: TRBV5-1; D: TRBD1; J: TRBJ1-6; CDR3: CASSLGSRDRLNSPLHF; DNA: TGCGCCAGCAGCTTGGGATCCCGGGACAGGCTTAATTCACCCCTCCACTTT
size: few; V: TRBV4-1; D: TRBD1; J: TRBJ2-7; CDR3: CASSQADRERNEQYF; DNA: TGCGCCAGCAGCCAAGCGGACAGGGAGAGGAACGAGCAGTACTTC
size: NA; V: TRBV20-1; D: NA; J: TRBJ1-5; CDR3: CSAMAQSEHQPQHF; DNA: TGCAGTGCTATGGCCCAGTCAGAGCATCAGCCCCAGCATTTT
size: many; V: TRBV20-1; D: TRBD1; J: TRBJ1-1; CDR3: CSASGQPSSGAFF; DNA: TGCAGTGCATCGGGACAGCCATCCTCCGGGGCTTTCTTT
size: NA; V: TRBV10-3; D: NA; J: TRBJ1-1; CDR3: CAISEYRISEAFF; DNA: TGTGCCATCAGTGAGTATCGGATTTCTGAAGCTTTCTTT
size: many; V: TRBV9; D: TRBD1; J: TRBJ1-2; CDR3: CASSVTGTGIGYGYTF; DNA: TGTGCCAGCAGCGTAACCGGGACAGGGATCGGGTATGGCTACACCTTC
size: many; V: TRBV6-2/TRBV6-3; D: TRBD2; J: TRBJ2-7; CDR3: CASSPPRGLAGGGEQYF; DNA: TGTGCCAGCAGCCCCCCAAGAGGACTAGCGGGAGGTGGCGAGCAGTACTTC
size: few; V: TRBV6-1; D: NA; J: TRBJ2-5; CDR3: CASSEARGRQETQYF; DNA: TGTGCCAGCAGTGAAGCTCGGGGGAGACAAGAGACCCAGTACTTC
size: many; V: TRBV7-2; D: NA; J: TRBJ2-7; CDR3: CASSPSTASYEQYF; DNA: TGTGCCAGCAGCCCCTCGACAGCCTCCTACGAGCAGTACTTC